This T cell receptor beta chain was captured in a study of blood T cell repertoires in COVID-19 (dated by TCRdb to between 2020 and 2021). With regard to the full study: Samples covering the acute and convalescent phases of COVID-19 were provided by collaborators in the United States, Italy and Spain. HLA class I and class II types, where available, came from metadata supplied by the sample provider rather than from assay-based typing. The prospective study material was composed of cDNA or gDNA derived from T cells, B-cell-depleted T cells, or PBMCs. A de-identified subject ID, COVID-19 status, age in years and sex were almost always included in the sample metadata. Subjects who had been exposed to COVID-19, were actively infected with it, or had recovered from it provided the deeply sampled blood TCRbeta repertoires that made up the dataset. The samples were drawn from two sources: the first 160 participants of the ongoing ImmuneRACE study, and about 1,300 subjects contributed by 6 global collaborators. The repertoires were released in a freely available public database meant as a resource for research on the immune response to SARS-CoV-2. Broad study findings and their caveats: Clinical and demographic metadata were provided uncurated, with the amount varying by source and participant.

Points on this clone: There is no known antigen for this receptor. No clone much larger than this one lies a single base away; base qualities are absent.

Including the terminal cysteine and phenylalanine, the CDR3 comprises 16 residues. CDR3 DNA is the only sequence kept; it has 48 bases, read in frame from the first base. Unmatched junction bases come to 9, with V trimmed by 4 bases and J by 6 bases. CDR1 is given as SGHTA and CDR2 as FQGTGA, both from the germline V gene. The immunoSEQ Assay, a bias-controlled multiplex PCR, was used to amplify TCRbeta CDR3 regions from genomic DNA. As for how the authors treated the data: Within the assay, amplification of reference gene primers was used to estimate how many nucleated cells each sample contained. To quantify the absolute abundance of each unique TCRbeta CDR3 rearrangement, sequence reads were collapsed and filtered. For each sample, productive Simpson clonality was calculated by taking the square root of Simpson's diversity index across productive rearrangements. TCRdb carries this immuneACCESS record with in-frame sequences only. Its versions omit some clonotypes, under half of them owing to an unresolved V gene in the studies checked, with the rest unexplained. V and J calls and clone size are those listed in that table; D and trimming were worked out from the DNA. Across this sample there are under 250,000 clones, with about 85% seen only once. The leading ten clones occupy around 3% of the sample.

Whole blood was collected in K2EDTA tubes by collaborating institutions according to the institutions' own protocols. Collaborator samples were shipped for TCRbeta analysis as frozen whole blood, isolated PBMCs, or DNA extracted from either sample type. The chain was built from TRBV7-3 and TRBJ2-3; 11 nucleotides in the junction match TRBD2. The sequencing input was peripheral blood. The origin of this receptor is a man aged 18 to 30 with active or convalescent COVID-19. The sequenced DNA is TGTGCCAGCAGCTCCGGGGTAGCGGGAGGGTTGGATACGCAGTATTTT. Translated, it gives CASSSGVAGGLDTQYF. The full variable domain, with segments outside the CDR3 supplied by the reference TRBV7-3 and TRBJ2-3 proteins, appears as GAGVSQTPSNKVTEKGKYVELRCDPISGHTALYWYRQSLGQGPEFLIYFQGTGAADDSGLPNDRFFAVRPEGSVSTLKIQRTERGDSAVYLCASSSGVAGGLDTQYFGPGTRLTVL.